The entry that follows covers one T cell receptor beta chain sequence. Antigen specificity is unknown. The TCR library protocol was used to attach unique molecular identifiers. These identifiers were attached to individual cDNA molecules. Each CDR3 protein gets one entry after TCRdb re-called the 5' RACE reads with MiXCR. The table includes fewer than 85,000 distinct CDR3 sequences, about 12% detected once. This CDR3 has 13 amino acids. Trimming removed 6 bases from V and 3 bases from J, with 11 bases in between. CDR1 and CDR2 (germline): KGHSH, LQKENI. This entry comes from a study of early T cells in non-severe SARS-CoV-2 infection. Study-level information: Sequencing used unsorted whole-blood bulk RNA, so chains lack pairing. Study-level points and caveats: VDJdb matching skewed toward anti-spike CD8 responses, missing private and CD4 specificities.

The specimen was whole blood. V and J are TRBV18 and TRBJ2-5, with D unclear. The receptor comes from an adult who was a healthcare worker with PCR-confirmed SARS-CoV-2 infection or an uninfected control (not recorded which). The CDR3 is CASSSGPKETQYF. CDR3 nucleotides: TGTGCCAGCTCGTCCGGGCCAAAAGAGACCCAGTACTTC. Filled out from reference TRBV18 and TRBJ2-5, the complete variable domain reads NAGVMQNPRHLVRRRGQEARLRCSPMKGHSHVYWYRQLPEEGLKFMVYLQKENIIDESGMPKERFSAEFPKEGPSILRIQQVVRGDSAAYFCASSSGPKETQYFGPGTRLLVL.